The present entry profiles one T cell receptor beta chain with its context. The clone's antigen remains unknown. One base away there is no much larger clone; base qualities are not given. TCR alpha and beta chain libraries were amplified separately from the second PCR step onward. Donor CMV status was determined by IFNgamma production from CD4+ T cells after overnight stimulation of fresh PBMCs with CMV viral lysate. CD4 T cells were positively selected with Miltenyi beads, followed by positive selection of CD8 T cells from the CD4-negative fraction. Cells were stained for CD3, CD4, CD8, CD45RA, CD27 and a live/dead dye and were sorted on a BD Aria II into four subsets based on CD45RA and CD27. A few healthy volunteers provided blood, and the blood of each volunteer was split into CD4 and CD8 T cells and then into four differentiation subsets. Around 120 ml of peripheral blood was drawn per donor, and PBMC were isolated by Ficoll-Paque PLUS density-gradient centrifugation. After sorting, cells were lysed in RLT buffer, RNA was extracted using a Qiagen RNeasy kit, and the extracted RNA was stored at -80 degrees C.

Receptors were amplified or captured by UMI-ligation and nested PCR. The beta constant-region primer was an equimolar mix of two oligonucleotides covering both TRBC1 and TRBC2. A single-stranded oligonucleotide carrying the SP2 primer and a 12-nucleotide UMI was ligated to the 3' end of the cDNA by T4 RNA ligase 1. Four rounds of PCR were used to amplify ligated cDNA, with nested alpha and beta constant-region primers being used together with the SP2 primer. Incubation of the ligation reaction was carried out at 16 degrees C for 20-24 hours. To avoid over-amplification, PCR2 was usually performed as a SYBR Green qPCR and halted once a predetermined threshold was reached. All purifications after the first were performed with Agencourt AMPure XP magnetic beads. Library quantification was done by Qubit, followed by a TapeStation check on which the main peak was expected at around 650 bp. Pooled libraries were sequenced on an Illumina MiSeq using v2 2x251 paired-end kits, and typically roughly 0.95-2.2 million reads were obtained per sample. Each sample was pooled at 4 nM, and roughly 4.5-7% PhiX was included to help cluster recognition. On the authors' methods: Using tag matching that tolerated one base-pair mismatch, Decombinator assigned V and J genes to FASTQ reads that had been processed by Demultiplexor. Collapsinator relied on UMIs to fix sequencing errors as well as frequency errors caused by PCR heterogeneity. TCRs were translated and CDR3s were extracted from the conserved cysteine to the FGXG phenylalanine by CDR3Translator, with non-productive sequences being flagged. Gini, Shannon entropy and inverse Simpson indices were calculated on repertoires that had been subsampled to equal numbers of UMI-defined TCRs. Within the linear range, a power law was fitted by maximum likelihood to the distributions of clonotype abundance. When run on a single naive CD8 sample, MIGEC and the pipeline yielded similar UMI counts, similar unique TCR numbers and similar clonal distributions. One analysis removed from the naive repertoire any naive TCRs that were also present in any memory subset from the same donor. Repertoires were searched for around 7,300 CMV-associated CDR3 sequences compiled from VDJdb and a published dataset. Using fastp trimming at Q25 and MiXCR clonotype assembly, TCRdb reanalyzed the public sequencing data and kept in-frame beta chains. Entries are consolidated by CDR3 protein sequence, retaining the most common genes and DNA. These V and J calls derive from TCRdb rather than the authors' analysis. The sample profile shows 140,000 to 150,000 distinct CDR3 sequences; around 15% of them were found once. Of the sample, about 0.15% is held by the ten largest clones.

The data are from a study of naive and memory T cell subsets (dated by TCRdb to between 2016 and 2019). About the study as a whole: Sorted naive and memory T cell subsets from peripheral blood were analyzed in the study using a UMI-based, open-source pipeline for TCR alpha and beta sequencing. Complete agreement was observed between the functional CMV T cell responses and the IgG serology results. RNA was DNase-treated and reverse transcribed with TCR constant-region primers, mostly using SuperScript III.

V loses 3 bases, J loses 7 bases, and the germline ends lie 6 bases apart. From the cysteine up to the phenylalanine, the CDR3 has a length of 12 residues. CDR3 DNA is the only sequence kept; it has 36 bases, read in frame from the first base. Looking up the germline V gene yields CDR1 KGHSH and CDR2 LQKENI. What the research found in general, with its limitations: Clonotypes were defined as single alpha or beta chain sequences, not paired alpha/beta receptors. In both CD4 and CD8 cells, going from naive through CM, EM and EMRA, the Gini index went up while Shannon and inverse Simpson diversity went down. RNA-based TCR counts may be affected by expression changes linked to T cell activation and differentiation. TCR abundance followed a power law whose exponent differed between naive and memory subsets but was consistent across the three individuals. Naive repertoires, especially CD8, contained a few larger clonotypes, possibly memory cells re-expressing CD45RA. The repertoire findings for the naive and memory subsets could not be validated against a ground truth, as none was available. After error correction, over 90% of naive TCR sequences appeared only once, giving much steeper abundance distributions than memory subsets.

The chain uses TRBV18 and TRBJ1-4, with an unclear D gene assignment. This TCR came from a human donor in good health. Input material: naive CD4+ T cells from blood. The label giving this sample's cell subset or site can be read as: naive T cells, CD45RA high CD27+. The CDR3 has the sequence CASSPLGEKLFF. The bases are TGTGCCAGCTCACCCCTCGGTGAAAAACTGTTTTTT.